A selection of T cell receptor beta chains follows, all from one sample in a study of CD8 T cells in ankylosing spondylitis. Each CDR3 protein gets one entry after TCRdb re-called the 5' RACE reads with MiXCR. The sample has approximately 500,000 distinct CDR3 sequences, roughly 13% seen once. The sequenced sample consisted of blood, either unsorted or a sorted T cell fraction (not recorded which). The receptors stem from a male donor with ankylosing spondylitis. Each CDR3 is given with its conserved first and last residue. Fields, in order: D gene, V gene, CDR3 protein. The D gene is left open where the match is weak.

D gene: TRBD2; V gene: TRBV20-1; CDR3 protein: CSARDRLAGGPSSYNEQFF
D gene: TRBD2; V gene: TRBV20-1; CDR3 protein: CSAEGTSGGGADTQYF
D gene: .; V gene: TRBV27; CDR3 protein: CASSSRLEETQYF
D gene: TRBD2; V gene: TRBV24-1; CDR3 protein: CATGTSGSFASTDTQYF
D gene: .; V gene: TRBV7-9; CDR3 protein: CASSLVSQGTEAFF
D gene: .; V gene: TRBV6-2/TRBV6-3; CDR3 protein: CASSPLVPGELFF
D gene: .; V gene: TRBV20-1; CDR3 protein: CSALSKNSYNEQFF
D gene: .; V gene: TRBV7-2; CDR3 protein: CASSLLRGSSYEQYF
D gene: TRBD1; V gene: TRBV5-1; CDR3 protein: CASSFQGGNTEAFF
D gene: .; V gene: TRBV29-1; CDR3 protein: CSVVGGGTEAFF
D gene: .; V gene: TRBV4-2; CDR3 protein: CASSHPQDPGSGKLFF
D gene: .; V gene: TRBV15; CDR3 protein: CATSRERVKNTEAFF
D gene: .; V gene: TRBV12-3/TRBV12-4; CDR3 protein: CASSLSGNGDEQFF
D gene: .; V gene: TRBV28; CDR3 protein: CASGRGRITDTQYF
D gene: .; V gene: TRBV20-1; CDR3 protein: CSARQILDIGAFF
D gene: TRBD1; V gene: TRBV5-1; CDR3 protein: CASSVLPRDSEAFF
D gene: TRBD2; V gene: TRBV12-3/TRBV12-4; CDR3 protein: CASSFLTSGYEQYF
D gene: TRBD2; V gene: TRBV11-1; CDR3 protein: CASSLNLWASGSTDTQYF
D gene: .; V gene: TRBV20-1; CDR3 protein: CSVGGNQPQHF
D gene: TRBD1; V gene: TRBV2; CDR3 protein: CAGRQGTGELFF
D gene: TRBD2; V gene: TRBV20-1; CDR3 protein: CSASAGLAGYEQYF
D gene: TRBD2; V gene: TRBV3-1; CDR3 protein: CASSFGGRDYNEQFF
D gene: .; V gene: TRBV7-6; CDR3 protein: CASSLLGGLYNEQFF
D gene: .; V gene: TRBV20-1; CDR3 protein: CSATGEHPYEQYF
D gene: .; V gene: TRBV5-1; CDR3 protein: CASSFHPAAETQYF
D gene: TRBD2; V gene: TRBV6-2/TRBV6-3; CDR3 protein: CASSYGTSSFGSYEQYF
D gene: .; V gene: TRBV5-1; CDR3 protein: CASSLKAGETEAFF
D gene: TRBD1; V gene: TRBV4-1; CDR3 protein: CASSPGISNRDSYYGYTF